The rows below give T cell receptor beta chains drawn from one sample of a study of T-cell memory formation after mild COVID-19. Each CDR3 protein is one row after TCRdb ran MiXCR on the 5' RACE reads. The data contain about 430,000 distinct CDR3 sequences, about 24% of them seen just once; the ten biggest clones take up 8.8%. The specimen was PBMCs or a T cell subset sorted from them (not recorded which). The receptor set was obtained from an adult woman who had mild COVID-19 (a few samples of this study predate the infection). Cell type and time point are not known. Each CDR3 is given with its conserved first and last residue. Fields, in order: clone size, D gene, J gene, V gene, CDR3 DNA, CDR3 protein. D genes are given only for firm matches. A row's size may be missing; if present it is once, few, many or a size class.

few,TRBD2,TRBJ2-7,TRBV18,TGTGCCAGCTCACCATTACGCGGGAGTGCGGACGAGCAGTACTTC,CASSPLRGSADEQYF
few,TRBD1,TRBJ2-7,TRBV12-3/TRBV12-4,TGTGCCAGCAGTCCGCCTGGGACAGGGGGCAACCACGAGCAGTACTTC,CASSPPGTGGNHEQYF
.,.,TRBJ2-2,TRBV24-1,TGTGCCACCAGTTCGGCCCCGGGATACGGGACCGGGGAGCTGTTTTTT,CATSSAPGYGTGELFF
.,.,TRBJ2-7,TRBV6-6,TGTGCCAGCAGTTACGAATCCTACGAGCAGTACTTC,CASSYESYEQYF
few,.,TRBJ2-6,TRBV6-5,TGTGCCAGCAGCCGCAGGGAGGCCAACGTCCTGACTTTC,CASSRREANVLTF
once,.,TRBJ1-1,TRBV7-2,TGTGCCAGCAGCTTAGGTTATCCTGAAGCTTTCTTT,CASSLGYPEAFF
.,TRBD1,TRBJ1-2,TRBV4-1,TGCGCCAGCAGCCAAGACTCCAGGGGGCGCGCCTATGGCTACACCTTC,CASSQDSRGRAYGYTF
.,TRBD1,TRBJ2-6,TRBV18,TGTGCCAGCTCGCCTCGGACAGGGGGAAGGGCCAACGTCCTGACTTTC,CASSPRTGGRANVLTF
.,.,TRBJ2-2,TRBV7-9,TGTGCCAGCAGCTTAGCTCAGGGCCAGAACACCGGGGAGCTGTTTTTT,CASSLAQGQNTGELFF
few,.,TRBJ2-7,TRBV7-9,TGTGCCAGCAGCCAATCGACCGTGGGAACCGAGCAGTACTTC,CASSQSTVGTEQYF
.,.,TRBJ2-1,TRBV6-5,TGTGCCAGCAGCCGACACTGGTACAATGAGCAGTTATTC,CASSRHWYNEQLF
.,TRBD2,TRBJ2-7,TRBV4-2,TGTGCCAGCAGCCAAGATAAGTCGAGCGGGAGTTCCTACGAGCAGTACTTC,CASSQDKSSGSSYEQYF
.,.,TRBJ1-2,TRBV18,TGTGCCAGCTCACTTCGCGATGGGACGGGGGACTATGGCTACACCTTC,CASSLRDGTGDYGYTF
few,TRBD1,TRBJ1-2,TRBV29-1,TGCAGCGAGACCCGGGACAGGGGGCTCTATGGCTACACCTTC,CSETRDRGLYGYTF
many,TRBD1,TRBJ2-1,TRBV6-2/TRBV6-3,TGTGCCAGCAGCCCGCCGGGACAGGGGAGGGAGCAGTTCTTC,CASSPPGQGREQFF
many,TRBD1,TRBJ2-1,TRBV5-5,TGTGCCAGCAGCTTGGAGGTTAGGGACAGGCAGTTCTTC,CASSLEVRDRQFF
.,.,TRBJ1-1,TRBV20-1,TGCAGTGCTAGAGACAGGGGAGTCACTGAAGCTTTCTTT,CSARDRGVTEAFF
.,TRBD2,TRBJ2-3,TRBV10-3,TGTGCCATCAGTGAAGTGGATAGCGGGGGGGGTTCAGATACGCAGTATTTT,CAISEVDSGGGSDTQYF
once,TRBD1,TRBJ2-7,TRBV15,TGTGCCACCAGCCCCTGGGACAGCTACTACGAGCAGTACTTC,CATSPWDSYYEQYF
few,.,TRBJ2-2,TRBV5-1,TGCGCCAGCAGCCCTTGGAACTCTGGGGAGAACACCGGGGAGCTGTTTTTT,CASSPWNSGENTGELFF
many,.,TRBJ1-4,TRBV9,TGTGCCAGCAGCGTGGGCCGCGGCGGTGAAAAACTGTTTTTT,CASSVGRGGEKLFF
few,.,TRBJ2-7,TRBV7-6,TGTGCCAGCAGCTCCAGACTTGGGCCTCAATACTACGAGCAGTACTTC,CASSSRLGPQYYEQYF
few,TRBD1,TRBJ1-2,TRBV12-3/TRBV12-4,TGTGCCAGCAGTTTAGCGAACGCCGGGACAGATGACCCCTATGGCTACACCTTC,CASSLANAGTDDPYGYTF
few,.,TRBJ2-3,TRBV5-1,TGCGCCAGCATCCCTGAGGGTGTGGGCACAGATACGCAGTATTTT,CASIPEGVGTDTQYF
many,.,TRBJ2-2,TRBV7-9,TGTGCCAGCAGCATCATCCACAGGGCTAACACCGGGGAGCTGTTTTTT,CASSIIHRANTGELFF
few,.,TRBJ2-3,TRBV20-1,TGCAGTGCTTTCCATCACCTAGGAGATACGCAGTATTTT,CSAFHHLGDTQYF
.,TRBD2,TRBJ2-4,TRBV12-3/TRBV12-4,TGTGCCAGCAGTTTCCTAGCGGGAGGTCTTCGCCTAGCCAAAAACATTCAGTACTTC,CASSFLAGGLRLAKNIQYF
few,TRBD1,TRBJ1-1,TRBV4-1,TGCGCCAGCAGCCCACAGGGGGGGACTGAAGCTTTCTTT,CASSPQGGTEAFF
.,.,TRBJ2-2,TRBV12-3/TRBV12-4,TGTGCCAGCATCGCCGGGCCCCGAACCGGGGAGCTGTTTTTT,CASIAGPRTGELFF
.,.,TRBJ1-3,TRBV7-6,TGTGCCAGCAGCTCCGACACAAACACCATATATTTT,CASSSDTNTIYF
few,TRBD2,TRBJ2-7,TRBV3-1,TGTGCCAGCAGCCCCCAAGGTGGCGGGGGAACCTACGAGCAGTACTTC,CASSPQGGGGTYEQYF
few,TRBD2,TRBJ2-1,TRBV29-1,TGCAGCGTTGGAGCGGGGGGCTACAATGAGCAGTTCTTC,CSVGAGGYNEQFF
.,TRBD2,TRBJ2-7,TRBV4-3,TGCGCCAGCAGCAAAGATGAGGGGACTAGCGGGAGTCGGGAGCAGTACTTC,CASSKDEGTSGSREQYF
few,TRBD2,TRBJ2-7,TRBV18,TGTGCCAGCTCACCACCTAGCGGGGGGCCCTACGAGCAGTACTTC,CASSPPSGGPYEQYF
.,.,TRBJ2-5,TRBV6-1,TGTGCCAGCAGAATTCTGCTCTCGCTCCAAGAGACCCAGTACTTC,CASRILLSLQETQYF
.,TRBD1,TRBJ2-5,TRBV5-1,TGCGCCAGCAGCTTGGGACAGGGTATGGAGACCCAGTACTTC,CASSLGQGMETQYF
.,.,TRBJ1-1,TRBV2,TGTGCCAGCAGTGATAAGGGGGGGGCTACTGAAGCTTTCTTT,CASSDKGGATEAFF
.,.,TRBJ1-2,TRBV4-2,TGTGCCAGCAGCCAAGATGCCTATGGCTACACCTTC,CASSQDAYGYTF
few,TRBD2,TRBJ2-5,TRBV4-2,TGTGCCAGCAGCCAATATTACCGGACTAGCGGCCAAGAGACCCAGTACTTC,CASSQYYRTSGQETQYF
many,TRBD2,TRBJ2-2,TRBV6-2/TRBV6-3,TGTGCCAGCAGTACCCGACTAGCGGGGGGCGGTCCGGGGGAGCTGTTTTTT,CASSTRLAGGGPGELFF
.,.,TRBJ2-7,TRBV5-1,TGCGCCAGCAGCTTGGTAGGGTGGACAGCCGGCTCCTACGAGCAGTACTTC,CASSLVGWTAGSYEQYF
.,TRBD2,TRBJ2-1,TRBV9,TGTGCCAGCAGCGCCGCCGGACTAGCGAGTTACAATGAGCAGTTCTTC,CASSAAGLASYNEQFF
.,TRBD2,TRBJ2-2,TRBV28,TGTGCCAGCAGTCCGCCGTTCGGACTAGCGGGAGGGCGGAACACCGGGGAGCTGTTTTTT,CASSPPFGLAGGRNTGELFF
.,TRBD2,TRBJ2-5,TRBV20-1,TGCAGTGCTAGACTAGCGGGAGCCATCCAAGAGACCCAGTACTTC,CSARLAGAIQETQYF
few,.,TRBJ2-1,TRBV6-2/TRBV6-3,TGTGCCAGCAGCCCCGGGGTAGCGGACTACAATGAGCAGTTCTTC,CASSPGVADYNEQFF
.,.,TRBJ2-3,TRBV7-8,TGTGCCAGCAGCCCCGGCCGGGGCACCACAGATACGCAGTATTTT,CASSPGRGTTDTQYF
few,TRBD2,TRBJ2-1,TRBV7-3,TGTGCCAGCAGCCCCGGGACTAGCGGGAGTTTAGGGGTAGAGCAGTTCTTC,CASSPGTSGSLGVEQFF
few,.,TRBJ2-7,TRBV6-6,TGTGCCAGCAGTCACAACCGGGGACGGTCCCCCGAGCAGTACTTC,CASSHNRGRSPEQYF
few,TRBD1,TRBJ1-1,TRBV6-5,TGTGCCAGCAGCCCCGTCGGACAGGGGGCGAGGACTGAAGCTTTCTTT,CASSPVGQGARTEAFF
.,TRBD1,TRBJ1-2,TRBV9,TGTGCCAGCAGCGTAGCTTGGACAGGGTTAGACTATGGCTACACCTTC,CASSVAWTGLDYGYTF
many,.,TRBJ2-7,TRBV7-9,TGTGCCAGCCGAGCCGTTGGTGCGGGCCACGAGCAGTACTTC,CASRAVGAGHEQYF
few,.,TRBJ2-5,TRBV2,TGTGCCAGCAAGAGAGACGGGGATAAGACCCAGTACTTC,CASKRDGDKTQYF
.,.,TRBJ2-6,TRBV4-2,TGTGCCAGCAGCCAAGAGGGGACTGCTGGGGCCAACGTCCTGACTTTC,CASSQEGTAGANVLTF
few,.,TRBJ2-1,TRBV5-6,TGTGCCAGCAGCTCCTCGGGACCGCTCGGGAATGAGCAGTTCTTC,CASSSSGPLGNEQFF
few,TRBD2,TRBJ2-1,TRBV5-1,TGCGCCAGCAGACCCTCGCCCTTTAGCGGGGGGGTTTTCTTC,CASRPSPFSGGVFF
.,.,TRBJ1-2,TRBV5-6,TGTGCCAGCAGCTTGACCCCGACGGGCGGCTACACCTTC,CASSLTPTGGYTF
.,TRBD1,TRBJ1-5,TRBV10-3,TGTGCCATCAGTGAGCCGACAGGGTTCAATCAGCCCCAGCATTTT,CAISEPTGFNQPQHF
many,TRBD2,TRBJ2-3,TRBV19,TGTGCCAGTAGTTTGGGACTAGCGGATACGCAGTATTTT,CASSLGLADTQYF
.,TRBD1,TRBJ1-2,TRBV6-2/TRBV6-3,TGTGCCAGCACCCGACAGGGGAGGTACTATGGCTACACCTTC,CASTRQGRYYGYTF
many,TRBD2,TRBJ2-7,TRBV18,TGTGCCAGCTCACCTAGCGGGGGGGCTTACGAGCAGTACTTC,CASSPSGGAYEQYF